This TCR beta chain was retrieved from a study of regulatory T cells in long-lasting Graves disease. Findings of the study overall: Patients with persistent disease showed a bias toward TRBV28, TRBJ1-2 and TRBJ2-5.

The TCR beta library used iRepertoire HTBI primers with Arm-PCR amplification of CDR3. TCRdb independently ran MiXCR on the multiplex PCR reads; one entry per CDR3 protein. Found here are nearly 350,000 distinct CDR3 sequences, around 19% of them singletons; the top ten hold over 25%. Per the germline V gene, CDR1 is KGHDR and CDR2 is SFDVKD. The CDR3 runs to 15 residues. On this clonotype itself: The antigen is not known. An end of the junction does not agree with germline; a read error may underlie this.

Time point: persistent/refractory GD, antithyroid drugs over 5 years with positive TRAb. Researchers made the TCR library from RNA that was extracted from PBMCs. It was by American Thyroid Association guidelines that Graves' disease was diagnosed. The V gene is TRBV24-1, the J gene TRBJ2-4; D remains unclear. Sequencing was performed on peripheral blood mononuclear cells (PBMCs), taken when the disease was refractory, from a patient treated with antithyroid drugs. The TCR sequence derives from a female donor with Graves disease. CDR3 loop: CATTPIQRAKNTQYF. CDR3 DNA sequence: TGTGCCACCACCCCAATCCAACGGGCCAAAAACACTCAGTACTTC.